The present entry profiles one TCR beta chain with its context. The sample belongs to a study of T cells in Graves' hyperthyroidism and ophthalmopathy. RNA transcripts served as the template for amplifying TCR beta CDR3 regions. First-round RT-PCR of the TCR CDR3 relied on the HTBI primer set. TCRdb independently ran MiXCR on the multiplex PCR reads; one entry per CDR3 protein. The sample shows 94,000 or so distinct CDR3 sequences, around 50% of them seen only once. The CDR3 extends over 11 amino acids. CDR1 and CDR2 (germline): DFQATT, SNEGSKA (reference sequence). V gave up 3 bases and J gave up 6 bases; unmatched junction bases: 1.

The chain joins TRBV20-1 to TRBJ1-1, with 7 bases aligning to TRBD1. Sequencing used blood. This receptor was obtained from a woman aged 40 to 55 with Graves' hyperthyroidism. The CDR3 here is CSARTGPEAFF. The DNA for the CDR3 is TGCAGTGCTAGGACAGGGCCTGAAGCTTTCTTT.